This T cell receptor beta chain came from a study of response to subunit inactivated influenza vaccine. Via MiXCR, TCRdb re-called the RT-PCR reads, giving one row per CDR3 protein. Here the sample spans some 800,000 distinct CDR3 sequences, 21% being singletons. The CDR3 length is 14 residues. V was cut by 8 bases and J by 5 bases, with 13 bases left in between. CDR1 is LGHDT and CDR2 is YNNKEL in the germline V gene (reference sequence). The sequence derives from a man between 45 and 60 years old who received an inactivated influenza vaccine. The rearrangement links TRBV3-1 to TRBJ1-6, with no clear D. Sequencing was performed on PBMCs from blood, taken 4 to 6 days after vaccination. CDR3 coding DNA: TGTGCCAGCCGGCGTGGGCAGAATAATTCACCCCTCCACTTT. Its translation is CASRRGQNNSPLHF.